Listed below are T cell receptor beta chains from one sample, sequenced in a study of CD8+ T cells in alopecia areata. Data came from immunoSEQ multiplex PCR; TCRdb stores just in-frame clones and leaves some out. Among about 120,000 clones listed, roughly 63% were seen once. Sample: CD8+ T cells sorted from blood, taken at week 4, from a patient treated with tofacitinib. These receptors all come from a human donor with alopecia areata. The conserved cysteine and the conserved F or W are not part of the CDR3 here. Only part of the rows carry a size: once, few, many, or a class if the clone is expanded.

>TRBJ2-1|TRBV29-1|.
SGADIEQF
>TRBJ1-2|TRBV29-1|few
SVDTTTSYGYT
>TRBJ1-1|TRBV5-1|.
ASSLNQGLNTEAF
>TRBJ1-2|TRBV29-1|.
SVEEGVYGYT
>TRBJ1-2|TRBV19|.
ASTYGGVYGYT
>TRBJ1-1|TRBV30|.
AQGHTNTEAF
>TRBJ1-1|TRBV7-9|few
ASSQGTGGVDTEAF
>TRBJ2-5|TRBV11-2|.
ASSFVGAIQETQY
>TRBJ1-5|TRBV7-8|.
ASSSYSNQPQH
>TRBJ2-7|TRBV30|.
ARRTIYEQY
>TRBJ2-7|TRBV2|.
ASVWWDNAYEQY
>TRBJ1-1|TRBV19|.
ASSMVGGTEAF
>TRBJ2-7|TRBV5-1|.
ASSLTDPPYEQY
>TRBJ1-1|TRBV4-1|few
ASSHAQGTNTEAF
>TRBJ1-5|TRBV7-9|once
ASSLGQLAQPQH
>TRBJ2-5|TRBV7-9|few
ASSSSLETQY
>TRBJ2-2|TRBV6-6|.
ASSYVQGGTGELF
>.|TRBV9|once
ASSSASSYEQY
>TRBJ1-5|TRBV30|once
AWSRDNSNQPQH
>TRBJ1-1|TRBV25-1|.
ASSEVENTEAF
>TRBJ2-7|TRBV7-9|few
ASSYRVAYEQY
>TRBJ2-7|TRBV5-4|.
ASSLSGQTYEQY
>TRBJ2-1|TRBV29-1|.
SVMGQGSSYNEQF
>TRBJ1-2|TRBV27|.
ASSLYHGGGYT
>TRBJ2-7|TRBV29-1|few
SVVDRGTYEQY
>TRBJ2-3|TRBV25-1|.
ASTWGDTQY
>TRBJ2-7|TRBV7-6|.
ASSPGRGPYEQY
>TRBJ2-3|TRBV5-4|.
ASSFGGRGFTDTQY
>TRBJ2-3|TRBV6-5|.
ASSSGNTQY
>TRBJ1-2|TRBV30|few
AWRMGSYGYT
>TRBJ1-2|TRBV5-6|few
ASTEGGNGDGYT
>TRBJ2-7|TRBV29-1|few
SVEDTGGDEQY
>TRBJ2-7|TRBV7-2|few
ASSPGLSDYEQY
>TRBJ1-2|TRBV29-1|few
SVEEGTDGYT
>TRBJ1-4|TRBV2|.
ASRGTAATNEKLF
>TRBJ2-3|TRBV4-1|.
ASSQDQRAGDTQY
>TRBJ1-1|TRBV7-9|few
ASSRGPNTEAF
>TRBJ2-7|TRBV30|.
AWSVEGFVQY
>TRBJ1-5|TRBV25-1|.
ASSAAWDDQPQH
>TRBJ2-1|TRBV27|.
ASKWGGVDGYNEQF
>TRBJ1-2|TRBV29-1|.
SVPPWEGDGYT
>TRBJ1-2|TRBV14|once
ASSRTGYGYT